This T cell receptor beta chain was sequenced in a study of T cell responses to AZD1222 COVID-19 vaccine. Here immunoSEQ multiplex PCR was the method, and the copy in TCRdb shows in-frame clones only, minus some. Here the sample spans roughly 100,000 clones, approximately 88% being singletons. Trimming pared 7 bases from V and 6 bases from J, leaving 9 bases between. The germline CDR1 and CDR2 sequences are MNHEY and SVGAGI. The CDR3 runs 12 residues. The source material was peripheral blood, sampled on day 0 of AZD1222 vaccination. The sequence was obtained from an adult in good health. The J gene is TRBJ2-2, the V gene TRBV6-5; D remains unclear. CDR3 DNA sequence: TGTGCCAGCATTACTCCGGCCGGGGAGCTGTTTTTT. This gives the protein CASITPAGELFF.